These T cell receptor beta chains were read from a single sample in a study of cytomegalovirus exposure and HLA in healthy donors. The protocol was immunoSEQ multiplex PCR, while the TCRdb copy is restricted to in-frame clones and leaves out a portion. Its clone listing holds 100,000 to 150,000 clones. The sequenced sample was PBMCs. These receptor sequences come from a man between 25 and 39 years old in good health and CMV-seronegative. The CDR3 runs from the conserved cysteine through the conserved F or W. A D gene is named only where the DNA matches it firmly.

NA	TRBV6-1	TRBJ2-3	TGTGCCAGCAGCCTTAGCACAGATACGCAGTATTTT	CASSLSTDTQYF
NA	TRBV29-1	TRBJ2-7	TGCAGCGTTGAATATGACAGCTCCTACGAGCAGTACTTC	CSVEYDSSYEQYF
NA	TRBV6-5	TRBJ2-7	TGTGCCAGCAGTGGGAGGGACAGGCCGATCATGGAGCAGTACTTC	CASSGRDRPIMEQYF
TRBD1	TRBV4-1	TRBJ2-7	TGCGCCAGCAGCCAGCCGCCCGGGACAGCCTCCTACGAGCAGTACTTC	CASSQPPGTASYEQYF
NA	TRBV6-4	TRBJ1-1	TGTGCCAGCAGGGCAGCAGGGGACACTGAAGCTTTCTTT	CASRAAGDTEAFF
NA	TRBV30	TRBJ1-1	TGTGCCTGGAGTGTGTATAGGCCCCTAGAAAGGACTGAAGCTTTCTTT	CAWSVYRPLERTEAFF
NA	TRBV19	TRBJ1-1	TGTGCCAGCACACGACGGACAGACGACTTAGTAGCTTTCTTT	CASTRRTDDLVAFF
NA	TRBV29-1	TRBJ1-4	TGCAGCGTCACGACAGGTTTTGAAAAACTGTTTTTT	CSVTTGFEKLFF
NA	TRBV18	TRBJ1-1	TGTGCCAGCTCACCAGAGGGCACGAACACTGAAGCTTTCTTT	CASSPEGTNTEAFF
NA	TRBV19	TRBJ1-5	TGTGCCAGTTCTACCTCGACGGAGCAGCCCCAGCATTTT	CASSTSTEQPQHF
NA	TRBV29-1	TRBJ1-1	TGCAGCGTTGAAGCCCGGGGACATGGTACCCCTGAAGCTTTCTTT	CSVEARGHGTPEAFF
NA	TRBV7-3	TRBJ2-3	TGTGCCAGCAGCTTAGAGAGCGGACTCACAGATACGCAGTATTTT	CASSLESGLTDTQYF
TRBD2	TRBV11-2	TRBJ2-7	TGTGCCAGCAGCTTAGAAGCGGGGCGAGGGAACGAGCAGTACTTC	CASSLEAGRGNEQYF
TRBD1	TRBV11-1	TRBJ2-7	TGTGCCAGCAGCTTAGAAGTGGACAGGGGGACCGAGCAGTACTTC	CASSLEVDRGTEQYF
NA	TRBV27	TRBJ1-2	TGTGCCAGCAGTTCATTACTGGGGGGGATGGGCTACACCTTC	CASSSLLGGMGYTF
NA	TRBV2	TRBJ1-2	TGTGCCAGCAGTAAACTGGGGAGGGGGGGGGACTATGGCTACACCTTC	CASSKLGRGGDYGYTF
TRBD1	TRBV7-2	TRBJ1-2	TGTGCCACCCAACCTCTTCCGGGACAGGTTCATGGCTACACCTTC	CATQPLPGQVHGYTF
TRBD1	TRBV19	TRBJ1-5	TGTGCCAGTAGTCGACAGGGCGGAGATCAGCCCCAGCATTTT	CASSRQGGDQPQHF
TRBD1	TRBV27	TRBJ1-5	TGTGCCAGCAGTCCCCTCGGGACAGGGCCGAATCAGCCCCAGCATTTT	CASSPLGTGPNQPQHF
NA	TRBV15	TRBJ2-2	TGTGCCACCAGCAGACCTGGGACTTCTGGGGAGCTGTTTTTT	CATSRPGTSGELFF
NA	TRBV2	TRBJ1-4	TGTGCCAGCAGGCCAGGCGATGCAACTAATGAAAAACTGTTTTTT	CASRPGDATNEKLFF
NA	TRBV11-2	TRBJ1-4	TGTGCCAGCAGCCTCCCCTATTCACCTAATGAAAAACTGTTTTTT	CASSLPYSPNEKLFF
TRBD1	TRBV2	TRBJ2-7	TGTGCCAGCAGGCAGGGGACAGGTTCTTACGAGCAGTACTTC	CASRQGTGSYEQYF
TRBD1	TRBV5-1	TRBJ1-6	TGCGCCAGCAGCTCACGGCCGCCCGGGACAGGGGGCTCACCCCTCCACTTT	CASSSRPPGTGGSPLHF
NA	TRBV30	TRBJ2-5	TGTGCCTGGAGTTGGGCCCGAGAGACCCAGTACTTC	CAWSWARETQYF
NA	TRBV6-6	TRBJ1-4	TGTGCCAGCAGCCCCGAAGAGGGACTTACTAATGAAAAACTGTTCTTT	CASSPEEGLTNEKLFF
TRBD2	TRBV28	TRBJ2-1	TGTGCCAGCAGGTTAAGGACTAGCGTTAGTGAGCAGTTCTTC	CASRLRTSVSEQFF
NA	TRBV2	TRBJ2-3	TGTGCCAGCAAGCTAGATACGCAGTATTTT	CASKLDTQYF
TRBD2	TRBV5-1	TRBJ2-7	TGCGCCAGCAGCTTGGTGATTAGCGGGCAGTACGAGCAGTACTTC	CASSLVISGQYEQYF
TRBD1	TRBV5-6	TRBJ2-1	TGTGCCAGCAGTCAAACAGGGGACAATGAGCAGTTCTTC	CASSQTGDNEQFF
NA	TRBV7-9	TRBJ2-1	TGTGCCAGCAGCCTCAGGGGTCCAGGAATGGGAAGTGAGCAGTTCTTC	CASSLRGPGMGSEQFF
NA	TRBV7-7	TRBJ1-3	TGTGCTAGCAGCTTAGCGGCAGGGGCCGGAAACACCATATATTTT	CASSLAAGAGNTIYF
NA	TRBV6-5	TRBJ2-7	TGTGCCAGCAGTTACTCTGCGGGGAGCGGCTACGAGCAGTACTTC	CASSYSAGSGYEQYF
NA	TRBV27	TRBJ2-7	TGTGCCAGCAGTTCGAGCCTTTCCTACGAGCAGTACTTC	CASSSSLSYEQYF
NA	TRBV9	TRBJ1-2	TGTGCCAGCAGCCCCGATGGGAGGGGAGGCTATGGCTACACCTTC	CASSPDGRGGYGYTF
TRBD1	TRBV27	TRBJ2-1	TGTGCCAGCCTATCGAACCGGGACAGGGTTGATGAGCAGTTCTTC	CASLSNRDRVDEQFF
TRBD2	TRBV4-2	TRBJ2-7	TGTGCCAGCAGCCAAGTTTCGGCGGGAGGGCCCTACTACGAGCAGTACTTC	CASSQVSAGGPYYEQYF
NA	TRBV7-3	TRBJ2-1	TGTGCCAGCAGCTTATCTCTCTCTGGGCGCAATGAGCAGTTCTTC	CASSLSLSGRNEQFF
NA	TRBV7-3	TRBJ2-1	TGTGCCAGCGGGGAGTCGGGCTACAATGAGCAGTTCTTC	CASGESGYNEQFF
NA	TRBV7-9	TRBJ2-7	TGTGCCAGCAGCTTGCAGGAGGTGGACGAGCAGTACTTC	CASSLQEVDEQYF
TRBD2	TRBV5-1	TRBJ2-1	TGCGCCAGCAGTCGGGGGAGGACTAGCGGGAGTGAAAATGAGCAGTTCTTC	CASSRGRTSGSENEQFF
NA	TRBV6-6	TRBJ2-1	TGTGCCAGCAGTTACTCTTATCTTGAGCAGTTCTTC	CASSYSYLEQFF
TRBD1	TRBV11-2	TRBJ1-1	TGTGCCAGCAGACCGACAGGGTACGCTGAAGCTTTCTTT	CASRPTGYAEAFF
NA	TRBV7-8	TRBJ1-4	TGTGCCAGCAGCTTAGACGGTAACGAGGAAAAACTGTTTTTT	CASSLDGNEEKLFF
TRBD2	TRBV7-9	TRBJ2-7	TGTGCCAGCAGTCGACTAGCGGGAGCTAGCGAGCAGTACTTC	CASSRLAGASEQYF